This T cell receptor (beta chain) derives from a study of T cell changes during pregnancy in multiple sclerosis. Only in-frame clones appear in the TCRdb table, and some are missing; sequencing was by immunoSEQ multiplex PCR. The sample has about 86,000 clones; 80% to 95% are singletons. V shed 1 base and J 3 bases; nucleotides not matched to a gene: 1. Germline-derived CDR1 and CDR2 are SGHDT and YYEEEE. This CDR3 has 15 amino acids. The TCR sequence derives from a female donor in good health, enrolled as a control in a pregnancy study. This specimen was peripheral blood, taken in the first trimester of pregnancy. The chain combines TRBV5-6 with TRBJ2-3, with 11 bases matching TRBD2. CDR3 DNA sequence: TGTGCCAGCAGCTTGTTAGCGGGGGGGACAGATACGCAGTATTTT. Protein sequence: CASSLLAGGTDTQYF.